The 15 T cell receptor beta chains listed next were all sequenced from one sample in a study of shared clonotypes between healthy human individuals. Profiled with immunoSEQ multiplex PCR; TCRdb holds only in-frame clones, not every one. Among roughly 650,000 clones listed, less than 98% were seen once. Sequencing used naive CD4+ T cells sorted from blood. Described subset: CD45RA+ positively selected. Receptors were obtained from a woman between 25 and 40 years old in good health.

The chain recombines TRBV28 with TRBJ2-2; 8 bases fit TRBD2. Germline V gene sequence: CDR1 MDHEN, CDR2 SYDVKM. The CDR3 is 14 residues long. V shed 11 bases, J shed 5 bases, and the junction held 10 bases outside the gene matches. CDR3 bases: TGTGCCTCCAATCCGGGACTAGAAACCGGGGAGCTGTTTTTT. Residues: CASNPGLETGELFF.

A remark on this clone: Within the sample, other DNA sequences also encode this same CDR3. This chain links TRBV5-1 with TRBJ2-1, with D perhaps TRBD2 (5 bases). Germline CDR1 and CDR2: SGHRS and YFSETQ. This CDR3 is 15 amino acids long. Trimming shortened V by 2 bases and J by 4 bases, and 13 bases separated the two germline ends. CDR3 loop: CASSLASGTYNEQFF. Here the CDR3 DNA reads TGCGCCAGCAGCTTAGCCAGCGGAACATACAATGAGCAGTTCTTC.

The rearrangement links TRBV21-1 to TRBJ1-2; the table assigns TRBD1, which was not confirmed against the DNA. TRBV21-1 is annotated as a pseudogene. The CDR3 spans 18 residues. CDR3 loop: CASSIPTDLIPPVYGYTF. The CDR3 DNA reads TGTGCCAGCAGCATCCCGACAGATCTCATTCCCCCTGTCTATGGCTACACCTTC.

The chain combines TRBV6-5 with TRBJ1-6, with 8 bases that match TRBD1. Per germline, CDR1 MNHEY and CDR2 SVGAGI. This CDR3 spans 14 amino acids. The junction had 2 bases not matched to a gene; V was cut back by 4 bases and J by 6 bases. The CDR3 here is CASSWDRTNSPLHF. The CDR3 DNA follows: TGTGCCAGCAGTTGGGACAGGACTAATTCACCCCTCCACTTT.

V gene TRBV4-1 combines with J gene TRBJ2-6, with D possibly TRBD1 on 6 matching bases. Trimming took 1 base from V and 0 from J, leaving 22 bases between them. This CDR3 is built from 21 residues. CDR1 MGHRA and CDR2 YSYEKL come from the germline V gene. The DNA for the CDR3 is TGCGCCAGCAGCCAAGGCCCTCCTCCCCACAGGGACGGCTCTGGGGCCAACGTCCTGACTTTC. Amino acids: CASSQGPPPHRDGSGANVLTF.

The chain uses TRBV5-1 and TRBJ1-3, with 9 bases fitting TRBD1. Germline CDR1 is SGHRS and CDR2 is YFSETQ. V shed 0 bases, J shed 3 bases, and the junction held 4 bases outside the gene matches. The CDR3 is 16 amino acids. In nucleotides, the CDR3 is TGCGCCAGCAGCTTGGCCGGGACAGGGAGTGGAAACACCATATATTTT. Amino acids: CASSLAGTGSGNTIYF.

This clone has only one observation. The CDR3 protein is CASSQGTFGGDTIYF. The CDR3 DNA reads TGTGCCAGCAGCCAAGGGACCTTTGGAGGGGACACCATATATTTT. The rearrangement joins TRBV4-2 to TRBJ1-3, with D possibly TRBD1 on 5 matching bases. The ends were cut back, 1 base at V and 8 bases at J, with 15 bases in the middle. The CDR3 sequence is 15 residues long. From germline, CDR1 is LGHNA and CDR2 YNFKEQ.

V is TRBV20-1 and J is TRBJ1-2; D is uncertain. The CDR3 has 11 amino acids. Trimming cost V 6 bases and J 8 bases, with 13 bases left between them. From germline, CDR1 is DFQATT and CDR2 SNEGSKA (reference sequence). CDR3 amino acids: CSALGVGGYTF. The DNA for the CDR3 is TGCAGTGCGCTGGGTGTGGGGGGCTACACCTTC.

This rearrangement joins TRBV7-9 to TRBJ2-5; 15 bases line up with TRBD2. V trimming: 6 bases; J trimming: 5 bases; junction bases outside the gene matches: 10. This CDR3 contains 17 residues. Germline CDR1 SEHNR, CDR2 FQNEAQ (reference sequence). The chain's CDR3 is CASSPGLAGGAYETQYF. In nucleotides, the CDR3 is TGTGCCAGCAGTCCAGGACTAGCGGGAGGGGCGTATGAGACCCAGTACTTC.

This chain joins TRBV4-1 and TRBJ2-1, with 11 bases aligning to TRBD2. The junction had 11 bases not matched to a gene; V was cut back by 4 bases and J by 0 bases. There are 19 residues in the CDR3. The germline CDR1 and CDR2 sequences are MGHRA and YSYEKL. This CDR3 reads CASSRLLGTSGFSYNEQFF. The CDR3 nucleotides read TGCGCCAGCAGCCGACTACTCGGGACTAGCGGATTCTCCTACAATGAGCAGTTCTTC.

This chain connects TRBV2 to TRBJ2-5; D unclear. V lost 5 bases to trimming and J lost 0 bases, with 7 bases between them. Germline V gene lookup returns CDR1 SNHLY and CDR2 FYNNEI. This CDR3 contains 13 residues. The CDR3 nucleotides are TGTGCCAGCAGTCCGGGCCACCAAGAGACCCAGTACTTC. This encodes CASSPGHQETQYF.

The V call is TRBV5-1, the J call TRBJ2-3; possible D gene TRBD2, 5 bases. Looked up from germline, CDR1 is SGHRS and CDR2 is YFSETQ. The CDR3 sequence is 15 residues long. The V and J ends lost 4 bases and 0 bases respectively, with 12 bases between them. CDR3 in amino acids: CASSQSGASTDTQYF. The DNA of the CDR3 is TGCGCCAGCAGCCAGAGCGGAGCTAGCACAGATACGCAGTATTTT.

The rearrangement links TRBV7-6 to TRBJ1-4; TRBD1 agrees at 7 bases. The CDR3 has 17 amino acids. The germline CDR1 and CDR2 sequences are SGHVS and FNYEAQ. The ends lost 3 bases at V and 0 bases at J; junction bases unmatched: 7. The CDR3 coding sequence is TGTGCCAGCAGCTTGGGACAGACACCTACAACTAATGAAAAACTGTTTTTT. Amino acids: CASSLGQTPTTNEKLFF.

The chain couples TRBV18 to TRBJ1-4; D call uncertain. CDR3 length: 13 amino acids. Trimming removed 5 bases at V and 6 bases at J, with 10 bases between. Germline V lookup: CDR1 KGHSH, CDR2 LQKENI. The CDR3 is CASSKDGYEKLFF. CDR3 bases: TGTGCCAGCTCAAAGGACGGTTATGAAAAACTGTTTTTT. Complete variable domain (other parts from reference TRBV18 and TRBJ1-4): NAGVMQNPRHLVRRRGQEARLRCSPMKGHSHVYWYRQLPEEGLKFMVYLQKENIIDESGMPKERFSAEFPKEGPSILRIQQVVRGDSAAYFCASSKDGYEKLFFGSGTQLSVL.

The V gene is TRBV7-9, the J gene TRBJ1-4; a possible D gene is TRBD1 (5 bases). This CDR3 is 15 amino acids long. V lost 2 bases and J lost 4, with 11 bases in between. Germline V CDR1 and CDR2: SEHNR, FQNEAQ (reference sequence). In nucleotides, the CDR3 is TGTGCCAGCAGCTTACTCGGGGGTCTTAATGAAAAACTGTTTTTT. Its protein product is CASSLLGGLNEKLFF.